Each of the 18 T cell receptor beta chains below was sequenced from the same sample in a study of T cells after yellow fever vaccination. In TCRdb, the 5' RACE reads were re-called with MiXCR into one record per CDR3 protein. The table records some 250,000 distinct CDR3 sequences, approximately 3.8% of them present only once. The source material was PBMCs, sampled 15 days after the yellow fever booster vaccination. These receptors came from a man aged 18 to 30 who received the YFV17D yellow fever vaccine.

This clonotype was found many times. V is TRBV27 and J is TRBJ1-1; D perhaps matches TRBD1 (6 bases). The V and J ends lost 4 bases and 5 bases respectively, with 11 bases between them. CDR1 MNHEY and CDR2 SMNVEV come from the germline V gene (reference sequence). The CDR3 totals 13 residues. The CDR3 DNA reads as TGTGCCAGCAGTTCACAGGGAGAGACTGAAGCTTTCTTT. This translates into CASSSQGETEAFF.

This clonotype came up many times. The chain joins TRBV7-9 to TRBJ1-4, with TRBD1 identical over 8 bases. Germline loops: CDR1 SEHNR, CDR2 FQNEAQ (reference sequence). V was pared by 5 bases and J by 8 bases, with 10 bases of the junction left unmatched. CDR3 length: 15 residues. For the CDR3, the DNA is TGTGCCAGCAGCACCGGCTCAGGGGGCACGGAAAAACTGTTTTTT. This gives the protein CASSTGSGGTEKLFF.

Ten or more counts support this clonotype. This rearrangement joins TRBV23-1 to TRBJ2-7; D might be TRBD2 (6 bases). TRBV23-1 is labeled an ORF, and its function is uncertain. The CDR3 contains 14 residues. V was cut by 0 bases and J by 5 bases, with 11 bases left in between. CDR3 sequence (DNA): TGCGCCAGCAGTCAATCGTGGATAGCGGACGAGCAGTACGTC. Its protein product is CASSQSWIADEQYV.

This clonotype appeared many times. The V and J genes are TRBV24-1 and TRBJ2-5, with D uncertain. The V end was cut by 5 bases, the J end by 4 bases, with 4 bases between. The CDR3 contains 11 residues. Germline loops: CDR1 KGHDR, CDR2 SFDVKD. The CDR3 nucleotides are TGTGCCACCAGTGTCGGAGAGACCCAGTACTTC. It is translated as CATSVGETQYF.

The chain links TRBV19 to TRBJ2-7, with TRBD1 identical over 7 bases. Germline assignment: CDR1 LNHDA and CDR2 SQIVND (reference sequence). The length of the CDR3 is 14 residues. Trimming took 1 base from V and 2 from J; bases not matched to a gene: 2. The CDR3 loop is CASSIGTGAYEQYF. The CDR3 region has the DNA TGTGCCAGTAGTATAGGCACAGGGGCCTACGAGCAGTACTTC.

This clonotype came up many times. The chain links TRBV5-4 to TRBJ2-5, with D perhaps TRBD1 (5 bases). The CDR3 length is 12 residues. The ends were cut back, 4 bases at V and 2 bases at J, with 6 bases in the middle. Looked up from germline, CDR1 is SGHNT and CDR2 is YYREEE (reference sequence). DNA of the CDR3: TGTGCCAGCAGCGGGGCGCAAGAGACCCAGTACTTC. It yields the protein CASSGAQETQYF.

The J gene is TRBJ2-7, the V gene TRBV7-2; D is uncertain. Between the trimmed V and J ends, which lost 3 bases and 1 base, there was a span of 4 bases. Germline V gene lookup returns CDR1 SGHTA and CDR2 FQGNSA. The CDR3 contains 12 residues. DNA for the CDR3: TGTGCCAGCAGCTTCCGTTCCTACGAGCAGTACTTC. It codes for CASSFRSYEQYF.

At least ten counts were recorded for this clonotype. The DNA for the CDR3 is TGTGCCATCAGTGGGGCAGGGGAGTTTGGGACCCAGTACTTC. This sequence encodes CAISGAGEFGTQYF. This chain links TRBV10-3 with TRBJ2-5; maybe TRBD1 (6 bases). The CDR3 spans 14 residues. Germline values: CDR1 ENHRY, CDR2 SYGVKD. V was trimmed by 4 bases and J by 7 bases, leaving 16 bases between them.

This clonotype was counted at least ten times. The chain carries TRBV14 and TRBJ1-1; D uncertain. Germline values: CDR1 SGHDN, CDR2 FVKESK. V was trimmed by 0 bases and J by 1 base, leaving 12 bases between them. The CDR3 contains 16 residues. The CDR3 loop is CASSQDSFAENTEAFF. CDR3 DNA: TGTGCCAGCAGCCAAGATTCCTTCGCCGAGAACACTGAAGCTTTCTTT.

This clonotype was found many times. The V call is TRBV5-1, the J call TRBJ2-3; 13 bases agree with TRBD2. This CDR3 spans 16 amino acids. CDR1 is SGHRS and CDR2 is YFSETQ in the germline V gene. V was pared by 3 bases and J by 4 bases, with 5 bases of the junction left unmatched. The CDR3 here is CASSSGTSGEADTQYF. CDR3 DNA: TGCGCCAGCAGCTCCGGGACTAGCGGGGAGGCAGATACGCAGTATTTT.

Many counts were recorded for this clonotype. The rearrangement joins TRBV7-2 to TRBJ2-1, with 9 bases that match TRBD2. Germline values: CDR1 SGHTA, CDR2 FQGNSA. The ends lost 5 bases at V and 4 bases at J; junction bases unmatched: 9. The CDR3 is 16 residues long. CDR3 sequence reads: CASSPGGSGGYNEQFF. The CDR3 DNA reads as TGTGCCAGCAGCCCCGGGGGTAGCGGGGGTTACAATGAGCAGTTCTTC.

The rearrangement joins TRBV6-5 to TRBJ1-5, with D possibly being TRBD1 (6 bases). This CDR3 has 15 amino acids. Trimming pared 5 bases from V and 2 bases from J, leaving 13 bases between. CDR1 and CDR2 (germline): MNHEY, SVGAGI. The CDR3 DNA reads TGTGCCAGCAGTACAACAGGGTCGGGCAATCAGCCCCAGCATTTT. Protein: CASSTTGSGNQPQHF.

This clonotype has at least ten counts. V gene TRBV10-3 combines with J gene TRBJ2-5; perhaps TRBD2 as D (6 bases). Trimming shortened V by 8 bases and J by 5 bases, and 15 bases separated the two germline ends. The CDR3 loop spans 13 amino acids. Per the germline V gene, CDR1 is ENHRY and CDR2 is SYGVKD. CDR3 in amino acids: CAIGGSLDETQYF. The CDR3 bases are TGTGCCATCGGGGGGAGCCTTGACGAGACCCAGTACTTC.

This clonotype has ten or more counts. The rearrangement links TRBV5-5 to TRBJ1-2; no definite D call. The V end was cut by 2 bases, the J end by 7 bases, with 12 bases between. Germline CDR1 reads SGHKS; CDR2 reads YYEKEE (reference sequence). CDR3 size: 13 residues. CDR3 sequence: CASSFSGLSGYTF. DNA of the CDR3: TGTGCCAGCAGCTTTTCCGGGTTGAGTGGCTACACCTTC.

The chain has TRBV7-2 and TRBJ2-7; a weak D match, TRBD1 (6 bases). The CDR3 is made up of 13 amino acids. Trimming pared 3 bases from V and 5 bases from J, leaving 11 bases between. Germline V gives CDR1 SGHTA, CDR2 FQGNSA. The chain's CDR3 is CASSLSGVNEQYV. For the CDR3, the DNA is TGTGCCAGCAGCTTGTCAGGGGTAAACGAGCAGTACGTC.

This clonotype was counted many times. DNA for the CDR3: TGTGCCAGCAGTTTACCCGAGTTTAATCAGCCCCAGCATTTT. As protein: CASSLPEFNQPQHF. V is TRBV28 and J is TRBJ1-5; D is uncertain. V gave up 2 bases and J gave up 4 bases, with 9 bases separating them. The CDR3 totals 14 residues. Germline CDR1 MDHEN, CDR2 SYDVKM.

Many counts were recorded for this clonotype. This rearrangement joins TRBV7-2 to TRBJ1-5; 9 bases are a match to TRBD1. The CDR3 is 17 residues long. CDR1 and CDR2 from the germline V gene are SGHTA and FQGNSA. The V segment lost 0 bases and the J segment 3 bases; nucleotides outside the gene matches: 6. In nucleotides, the CDR3 is TGTGCCAGCAGCTTAGCGTTTGGACAGGGGAACAATCAGCCCCAGCATTTT. It encodes CASSLAFGQGNNQPQHF.

In its sample, this clonotype was seen many times. The CDR3 sequence: CASSQGDEDTQYF. CDR3 nucleotides: TGTGCCAGCAGCCAAGGCGACGAAGATACGCAGTATTTT. V and J are TRBV4-2 and TRBJ2-3, with unresolved D. Germline lookup yields CDR1 LGHNA and CDR2 YNFKEQ. The V gene lost 1 base and the J gene lost 5 bases, with 7 bases spanning the gap. The CDR3 covers 13 residues.